These 18 T cell receptor beta chains originate from one sample sequenced in a study of blood T cell repertoires in COVID-19. The method was immunoSEQ multiplex PCR; TCRdb's version includes in-frame clones alone and lacks a portion of them. Here the sample spans 240,000 or so clones, about nine tenths being singletons. Material for sequencing was peripheral blood. The receptors originated from a man aged 55 to 70 who had recovered from COVID-19.

This chain connects TRBV5-1 to TRBJ2-3, with 10 bases identical to TRBD2. There are 15 residues in the CDR3. Germline loops: CDR1 SGHRS, CDR2 YFSETQ. Trimming at V came to 5 bases and at J to 1 base, leaving 4 bases not matched to a gene. The CDR3 sequence is CASRYLAGGTDTQYF. DNA for the CDR3: TGCGCCAGCAGGTATCTAGCGGGGGGCACAGATACGCAGTATTTT. Combining the CDR3 with reference TRBV5-1 and TRBJ2-3 gives the whole variable domain KAGVTQTPRYLIKTRGQQVTLSCSPISGHRSVSWYQQTPGQGLQFLFEYFSETQRNKGNFPGRFSGRQFSNSRSEMNVSTLELGDSALYLCASRYLAGGTDTQYFGPGTRLTVL.

This chain connects TRBV5-5 to TRBJ1-1; the match to TRBD1 covers 7 bases. This CDR3 spans 18 amino acids. Germline loops: CDR1 SGHKS, CDR2 YYEKEE (reference sequence). J lost 0 bases, V lost 1 base, and 12 bases had no gene match. The CDR3: CASSLLPGQPNMNTEAFF. CDR3 DNA: TGTGCCAGCAGCTTGTTACCGGGACAGCCGAACATGAACACTGAAGCTTTCTTT.

The chain joins TRBV10-3 to TRBJ2-7; 9 bases are shared with TRBD1. The germline V gene has CDR1 ENHRY and CDR2 SYGVKD. The CDR3 consists of 14 residues. Unmatched junction bases numbered 7, after V lost 6 bases and J lost 4 bases. The chain's CDR3 is CAISPDRGRYEQYV. The CDR3 nucleotides read TGTGCCATCAGCCCGGACAGGGGTCGGTACGAGCAGTACGTC.

This chain uses TRBV7-9 with TRBJ2-2; TRBD2 agrees at 10 bases. This CDR3 comprises 16 residues. The junction had 16 bases not matched to a gene; V was cut back by 8 bases and J by 10 bases. CDR1 SEHNR and CDR2 FQNEAQ come from the germline V gene (reference sequence). The CDR3 here is CASGLVSGGAKAELFF. In DNA form, the CDR3 reads TGTGCCAGCGGCCTGGTGAGCGGGGGGGCCAAGGCGGAGCTGTTTTTT.

The chain carries TRBV7-9 and TRBJ1-4; unclear D gene. Between the trimmed V and J ends, which lost 5 bases and 6 bases, there was a span of 10 bases. CDR3 size: 13 residues. Looked up from germline, CDR1 is SEHNR and CDR2 is FQNEAQ (reference sequence). Written as DNA, the CDR3 is TGTGCCAGCAGCGCTCTACAGTATGAAAAACTGTTTTTT. Translation: CASSALQYEKLFF.

This rearrangement joins TRBV6-5 to TRBJ2-7, with 9 bases aligning to TRBD1. V was clipped by 6 bases and J by 3 bases; unmatched bases: 9. CDR3 length: 15 amino acids. Germline CDR1 is MNHEY and CDR2 is SVGAGI. The CDR3: CASSRPGTGIYEQYF. Here the CDR3 DNA reads TGTGCCAGCAGCCGACCAGGGACAGGGATCTACGAGCAGTACTTC.

V and J are TRBV20-1 and TRBJ2-5, with 11 bases identical to TRBD2. V shed 3 bases and J 5 bases; nucleotides not matched to a gene: 11. Germline CDR1 and CDR2: DFQATT and SNEGSKA (reference sequence). The CDR3 contains 16 residues. The CDR3 protein is CSASGLAGGRQETQYF. The CDR3 bases are TGCAGTGCTAGTGGGCTAGCGGGGGGACGCCAGGAGACCCAGTACTTC.

The chain couples TRBV2 to TRBJ2-7; 7 positions match TRBD1. Per the germline V gene, CDR1 is SNHLY and CDR2 is FYNNEI. The length of the CDR3 is 15 residues. V was clipped by 6 bases and J by 3 bases; unmatched bases: 11. CDR3 residues: CASRNPGQTRYEQYF. As DNA, the CDR3 is TGTGCCAGCAGGAACCCGGGACAGACTCGCTACGAGCAGTACTTC.

This chain joins TRBV24-1 and TRBJ2-1, with D possibly matching TRBD1 (6 bases). CDR1 is KGHDR and CDR2 is SFDVKD in the germline V gene. CDR3 length: 16 amino acids. V lost 3 bases to trimming and J lost 8 bases, with 19 bases between them. The DNA of the CDR3 is TGTGCCACCAGTGATGAACGGGACACCTCGGTCGATGAGCAGTTCTTC. Protein product: CATSDERDTSVDEQFF.

The chain has TRBV19 and TRBJ2-1, with TRBD1 matching 7 bases. The CDR3 contains 14 residues. Germline CDR1 is LNHDA and CDR2 is SQIVND (reference sequence). V lost 6 bases and J lost 7; bases outside the gene matches: 9. The CDR3 reads CASSPGNRGNEQFF. The CDR3 DNA is TGTGCCAGTAGCCCTGGAAACAGGGGAAATGAGCAGTTCTTC.

This chain joins TRBV30 and TRBJ1-6; maybe TRBD1 (6 bases). The V gene's germline CDR1 is GTSNPN and CDR2 SVGIG (reference sequence). Trimming shortened V by 7 bases and J by 7 bases, and 11 bases separated the two germline ends. The length of the CDR3 is 12 residues. The CDR3 is CAFTGYNSPLHF. CDR3 bases: TGTGCCTTTACAGGGTACAATTCACCCCTCCACTTT.

This chain connects TRBV11-1 to TRBJ2-5; D might be TRBD1 (6 bases). Between the trimmed V and J ends, which lost 5 bases and 4 bases, there was a span of 14 bases. The CDR3 loop spans 14 amino acids. CDR1 and CDR2 from the germline V gene are SGHAT and FQDESV (reference sequence). The CDR3 here is CASSGTGWGETQYF. The CDR3 bases are TGTGCCAGCAGCGGTACAGGGTGGGGAGAGACCCAGTACTTC.

The rearrangement uses TRBV4-1 and TRBJ2-1; possibly TRBD1 for D (6 bases). V lost 2 bases to trimming and J lost 5 bases, with 10 bases between them. CDR3 length equals 14 residues. Germline V CDR1 and CDR2: MGHRA, YSYEKL. CDR3 residues: CASSQIGGDNEQFF. Written as DNA, the CDR3 is TGCGCCAGCAGCCAAATTGGGGGCGACAATGAGCAGTTCTTC.

This chain uses TRBV5-5 with TRBJ1-5; 9 positions match TRBD1. Germline V gives CDR1 SGHKS, CDR2 YYEKEE (reference sequence). The CDR3 extends over 12 amino acids. Losses at the gene ends were 0 bases for V and 15 bases for J; bases not matched to a gene: 4. In DNA, the CDR3 is TGTGCCAGCAGCTTGGTGGACAGGGGCGCGCATTTT. It translates to CASSLVDRGAHF.

The CDR3 sequence is CASSDPGPSAAETQYF. The CDR3 DNA sequence: TGTGCCAGCAGTGACCCGGGTCCGTCCGCCGCAGAGACCCAGTACTTC. The V gene is TRBV28, the J gene TRBJ2-5; the D is unclear. The V and J ends lost 5 bases and 4 bases respectively, with 20 bases between them. Germline V gives CDR1 MDHEN, CDR2 SYDVKM. There are 16 residues in the CDR3.

The CDR3 region is CASGLDPTSGAGGELFF. DNA for the CDR3: TGTGCTAGTGGTTTGGACCCCACGTCAGGAGCGGGGGGGGAGCTGTTTTTT. V is TRBV12-5 and J is TRBJ2-2; 7 nucleotides agree with TRBD2. Trimming cost V 1 base and J 8 bases; bases outside gene matches: 13. CDR1 is LGHNT and CDR2 is FRNRAP in the germline V gene. The CDR3 is 17 amino acids.

V is TRBV3-1 (or the pseudogene TRBV3-2) and J is TRBJ2-5, with D possibly TRBD2 on 5 matching bases. Germline V gives CDR1 LGHDT, CDR2 YNNKEL (reference sequence). CDR3 length: 17 residues. Trimming shortened V by 0 bases and J by 2 bases, and 16 bases separated the two germline ends. DNA for the CDR3: TGTGCCAGCAGCCAAGATGGACCCTTCGGGGTTCAAGAGACCCAGTACTTC. It codes for CASSQDGPFGVQETQYF.

V usage is TRBV21-1 and J usage is TRBJ2-1; TRBD2 reflects the table's D call only, with no check against the DNA. TRBV21-1 is noted as a pseudogene. The length of the CDR3 is 18 residues. The CDR3, as DNA: TGTGCCAGCAGCAAGGTGGTAACTAGCGGGCAACCCTACAATGAGCAGTTCTTC. Its protein is CASSKVVTSGQPYNEQFF.